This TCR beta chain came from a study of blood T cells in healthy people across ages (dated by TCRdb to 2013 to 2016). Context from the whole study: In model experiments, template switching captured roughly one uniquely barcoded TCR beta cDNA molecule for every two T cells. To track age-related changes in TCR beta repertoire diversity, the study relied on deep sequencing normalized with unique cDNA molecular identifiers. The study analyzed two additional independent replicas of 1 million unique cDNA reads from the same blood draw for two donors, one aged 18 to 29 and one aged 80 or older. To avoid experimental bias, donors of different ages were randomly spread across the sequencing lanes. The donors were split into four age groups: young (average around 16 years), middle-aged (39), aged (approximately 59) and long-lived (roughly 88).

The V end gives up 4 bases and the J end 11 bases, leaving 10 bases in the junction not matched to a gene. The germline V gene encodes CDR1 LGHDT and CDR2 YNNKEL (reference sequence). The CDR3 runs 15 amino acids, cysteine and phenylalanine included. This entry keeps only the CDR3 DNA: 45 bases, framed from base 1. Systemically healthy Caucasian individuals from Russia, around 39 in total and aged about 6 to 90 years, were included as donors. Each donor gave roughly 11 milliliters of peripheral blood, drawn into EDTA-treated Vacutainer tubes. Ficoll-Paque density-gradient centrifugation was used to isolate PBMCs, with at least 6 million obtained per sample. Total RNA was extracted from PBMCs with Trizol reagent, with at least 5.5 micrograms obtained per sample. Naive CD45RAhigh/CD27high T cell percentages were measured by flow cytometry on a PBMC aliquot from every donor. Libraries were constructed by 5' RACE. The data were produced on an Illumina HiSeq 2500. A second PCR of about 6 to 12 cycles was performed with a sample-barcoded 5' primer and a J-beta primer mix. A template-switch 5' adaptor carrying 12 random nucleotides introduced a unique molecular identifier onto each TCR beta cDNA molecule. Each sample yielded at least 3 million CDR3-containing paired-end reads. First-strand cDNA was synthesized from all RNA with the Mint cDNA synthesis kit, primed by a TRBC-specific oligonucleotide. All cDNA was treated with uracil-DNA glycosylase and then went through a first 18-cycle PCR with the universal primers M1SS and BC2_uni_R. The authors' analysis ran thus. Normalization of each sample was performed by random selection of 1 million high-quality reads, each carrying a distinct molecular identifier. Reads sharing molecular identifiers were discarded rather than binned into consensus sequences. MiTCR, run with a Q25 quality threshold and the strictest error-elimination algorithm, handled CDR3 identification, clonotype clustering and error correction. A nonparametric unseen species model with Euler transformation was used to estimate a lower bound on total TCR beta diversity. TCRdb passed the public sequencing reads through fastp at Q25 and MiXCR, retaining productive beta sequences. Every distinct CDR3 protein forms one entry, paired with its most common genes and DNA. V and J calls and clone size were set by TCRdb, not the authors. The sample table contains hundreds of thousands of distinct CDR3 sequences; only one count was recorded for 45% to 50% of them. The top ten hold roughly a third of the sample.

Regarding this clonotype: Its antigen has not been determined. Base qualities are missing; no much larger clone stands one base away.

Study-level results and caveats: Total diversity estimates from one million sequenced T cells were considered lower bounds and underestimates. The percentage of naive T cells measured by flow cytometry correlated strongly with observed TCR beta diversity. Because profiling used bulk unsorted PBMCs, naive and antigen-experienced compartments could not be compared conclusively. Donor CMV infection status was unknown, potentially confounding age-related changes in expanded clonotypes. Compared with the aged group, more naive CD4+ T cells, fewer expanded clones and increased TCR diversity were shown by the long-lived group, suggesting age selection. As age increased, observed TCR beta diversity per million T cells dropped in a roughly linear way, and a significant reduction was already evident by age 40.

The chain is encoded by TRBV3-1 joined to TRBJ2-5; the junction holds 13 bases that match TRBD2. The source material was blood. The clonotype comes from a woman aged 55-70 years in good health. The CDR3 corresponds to CASSPGTSGTYGQYF. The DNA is TGTGCCAGCAGCCCCGGGACTAGCGGGACCTACGGGCAGTACTTC.